This TCR beta chain was captured in a study of T cells after yellow fever vaccination. Per germline, CDR1 SGHTA and CDR2 FQGNSA. CDR3 length: 15 residues. Trimming stripped 4 bases from V and 5 bases from J, with 15 bases between. Using its own MiXCR run on the 5' RACE reads, TCRdb lists one record per CDR3 protein. The data show 600,000 to 750,000 distinct CDR3 sequences, 9% to 15% seen once. This clonotype has more than one count but fewer than ten. Its antigen is not identified. Study-level points and caveats: One caveat is that FACS-sorted repertoires could contain abundant clonotypes contaminating from the bulk population.

Material: PBMCs, obtained on the day of the yellow fever booster vaccination. This receptor was taken from a man aged 30-40 years who received the YFV17D yellow fever vaccine. The rearrangement uses TRBV7-2 and TRBJ1-5, with D unclear. CDR3 coding DNA: TGTGCCAGCAGCTCCCGTTGGGCAGACGATCAGCCCCAGCATTTT. Protein product: CASSSRWADDQPQHF.